A selection of T cell receptor beta chains follows, all from one sample in a study of human versus mouse CDR3 diversity and MHC coevolution. TCRdb's copy holds only in-frame clones and misses some; the assay was immunoSEQ multiplex PCR. The top ten clones hold approximately 20% of a sample with 50,000 to 65,000 clones, roughly 94% of them seen once. Sequencing used naive CD4+ T cells from blood. The receptors derive from a person aged 55 to 70 in good health. CDR3s include the opening cysteine and the closing phenylalanine or tryptophan. The D gene is left open where the match is weak. Only part of the rows carry a size: once, few, many, or a class if the clone is expanded.

j_call v_call d_call clone_size cdr3_length cdr3_aa cdr3_nt
TRBJ1-6 TRBV11-3 - - 14 CASSRTGINSPLHF TGTGCCAGCAGCCGTACAGGAATCAATTCACCCCTCCACTTT
TRBJ1-4 TRBV19 - few 16 CASTLRGPGVNEKLFF TGTGCCAGTACCCTACGTGGTCCGGGGGTTAACGAAAAACTGTTTTTT
TRBJ2-7 TRBV29-1 - - 13 CSAAVMRTYEQYF TGCAGCGCCGCCGTGATGAGGACCTACGAGCAGTACTTC
TRBJ1-4 TRBV9 - - 15 CASSPMGTGLEKLFF TGTGCCAGCAGCCCGATGGGCACCGGCCTGGAAAAACTGTTTTTT
TRBJ1-1 TRBV19 - - 15 CASRMRQSLNTEAFF TGTGCCAGTAGGATGAGACAGAGCCTGAACACTGAAGCTTTCTTT
TRBJ2-5 TRBV4-2 TRBD2 - 16 CASSPGTSGREETQYF TGTGCCAGCAGCCCCGGGACTAGCGGGAGGGAAGAGACCCAGTACTTC
TRBJ1-1 TRBV5-1 - - 14 CASSLSGLNTEAFF TGCGCCAGCAGCTTGTCAGGGCTGAACACTGAAGCTTTCTTT
TRBJ1-2 TRBV7-9 - - 12 CASSLEGQGYTF TGTGCCAGCAGCTTAGAAGGACAGGGCTACACCTTC
TRBJ2-7 TRBV5-4 TRBD2 - 14 CASSLAGTSYEQYF TGTGCCAGCAGCCTAGCGGGAACCTCCTACGAGCAGTACTTC
TRBJ2-1 TRBV9 - - 18 CASSGQDTPPLEGYEQFF TGTGCCAGCAGCGGACAGGACACTCCCCCCTTGGAAGGCTATGAGCAGTTCTTC
TRBJ2-3 TRBV2 TRBD1 - 15 CASRSTGTGADTQYF TGTGCCAGCAGAAGCACCGGGACAGGGGCCGATACGCAGTATTTT
TRBJ1-3 TRBV7-9 - - 11 CASSLDGLPTF TGTGCCAGCAGCCTAGACGGACTTCCAACCTTT
TRBJ1-1 TRBV28 - - 15 CASSTDGLSNTEAFF TGTGCCAGCAGTACCGACGGGTTATCGAACACTGAAGCTTTCTTT
TRBJ2-5 TRBV25-1 TRBD2 - 15 CASSESLAGGETQYF TGTGCCAGCAGTGAATCGCTAGCGGGAGGAGAGACCCAGTACTTC
TRBJ2-7 TRBV28 - - 13 CASSLGGSGEQYF TGTGCCAGCAGTTTGGGTGGATCAGGCGAGCAGTACTTC
TRBJ2-1 TRBV7-3 - - 15 CASSLQGSDYNEQFF TGTGCCAGCAGCTTACAGGGGTCCGACTACAATGAGCAGTTCTTC
TRBJ2-1 TRBV18 - - 16 CASSPERFSTYNEQFF TGTGCCAGCTCACCGGAGCGGTTTTCCACATACAATGAGCAGTTCTTC
TRBJ2-7 TRBV15 TRBD2 - 17 CATSRGLLSGSVYEQYF TGTGCCACCAGCAGAGGTTTGCTCAGCGGGAGCGTCTACGAGCAGTACTTC
TRBJ2-1 TRBV7-8 TRBD2 - 15 CASSLAGLAGVRQFF TGTGCCAGCAGCTTAGCGGGACTAGCGGGAGTAAGGCAGTTCTTC
TRBJ2-7 TRBV11-1 TRBD1 - 16 CASSARRQGTYYEQYF TGTGCCAGCAGCGCAAGAAGACAGGGGACCTACTACGAGCAGTACTTC
TRBJ1-2 TRBV28 TRBD1 - 13 CASSPTGTYGYTF TGTGCCAGCAGCCCGACAGGGACCTATGGCTACACCTTC
TRBJ2-5 TRBV10-3 TRBD2 - 15 CAISEGGGTRKTQYF TGTGCCATCAGTGAGGGCGGGGGGACTCGGAAGACCCAGTACTTC
TRBJ2-2 TRBV14 - once 15 CASSPTGVGTGELFF TGTGCCAGCAGCCCGACGGGGGTAGGCACCGGGGAGCTGTTTTTT
TRBJ1-1 TRBV6-5 - - 12 CASSNKNTEAFF TGTGCCAGCAGCAACAAGAACACTGAAGCTTTCTTT
TRBJ2-3 TRBV11-3 - - 14 CASSRGADGDTQYF TGTGCCAGCAGCCGCGGAGCCGATGGGGATACGCAGTATTTT
TRBJ2-1 TRBV10-1 TRBD2 - 15 CATATSGRPYNEQFF TGCGCCACCGCGACTAGCGGAAGACCCTACAATGAGCAGTTCTTC
TRBJ2-1 TRBV5-1 - - 15 CASSLEGGGYNEQFF TGCGCCAGCAGCTTGGAGGGAGGGGGGTACAATGAGCAGTTCTTC
TRBJ2-2 TRBV2 TRBD1 - 14 CASTRTGTTGELFF TGTGCCAGCACCAGGACAGGCACCACCGGGGAGCTGTTTTTT
TRBJ1-1 TRBV2 TRBD1 - 13 CAKVQGPNTEAFF TGTGCCAAAGTACAGGGGCCAAACACTGAAGCTTTCTTT
TRBJ2-5 TRBV11-2 - - 13 CASSAGVAREQYF TGTGCCAGCAGCGCAGGCGTGGCCCGGGAGCAGTACTTC
TRBJ1-1 TRBV7-6 TRBD1 - 15 CASSLGQGLNTEAFF TGTGCCAGCAGCTTAGGACAGGGGCTAAACACTGAAGCTTTCTTT
TRBJ2-7 TRBV5-1 TRBD1 - 15 CASSAGTGGLYEQYF TGCGCCAGCAGTGCCGGGACAGGGGGCCTTTACGAGCAGTACTTC
TRBJ1-2 TRBV6-5 - - 13 CASSRTGHYGYTF TGTGCCAGCAGTCGTACAGGGCACTATGGCTACACCTTC
TRBJ2-5 TRBV5-4 - - 15 CASSLRQAGQETQYF TGTGCCAGCAGCTTGAGGCAGGCTGGTCAAGAGACCCAGTACTTC
TRBJ2-1 TRBV27 TRBD2 - 19 CASSPTLAGGPNVFNEQFF TGTGCCAGCAGCCCAACTCTAGCGGGAGGGCCGAATGTGTTCAATGAGCAGTTCTTC
TRBJ2-7 TRBV5-4 - - 15 CACSPGVPGAYEQYF TGTGCCTGCAGTCCTGGCGTCCCGGGGGCCTACGAGCAGTACTTC
TRBJ2-4 TRBV21-1 - - 12 CASLGAKNIQYF TGTGCCAGCCTGGGGGCGAAAAACATTCAGTACTTC
TRBJ1-6 TRBV29-1 TRBD1 - 14 CSVGGMDRTSPLHF TGCAGCGTTGGCGGGATGGACAGGACCTCACCCCTCCACTTT
TRBJ2-7 TRBV19 TRBD1 - 19 CASSMVRTGRSLTSYEQYF TGTGCCAGTAGTATGGTGAGGACAGGCCGCTCCTTGACCTCCTACGAGCAGTACTTC
TRBJ2-2 TRBV5-1 TRBD2 - 18 CASRLARVETSDTGELFF TGCGCCAGCAGACTGGCGAGGGTTGAGACTAGCGACACCGGGGAGCTGTTTTTT
TRBJ1-3 TRBV19 - few 16 CASSLRDTLYGNTIYF TGTGCCAGTAGTCTCCGGGACACCCTTTATGGAAACACCATATATTTT
TRBJ2-7 TRBV2 - once 15 CATIGERAGNYEQYF TGTGCCACCATCGGAGAGAGGGCGGGGAACTACGAGCAGTACTTC
TRBJ1-1 TRBV5-1 TRBD1 - 16 CASSLVNQGVFTEAFF TGCGCCAGCAGCTTGGTGAATCAGGGGGTATTCACTGAAGCTTTCTTT
TRBJ2-5 TRBV4-2 TRBD2 once 19 CASSRAGLAGLWGQETQYF TGTGCCAGCAGCCGAGCTGGACTAGCGGGACTATGGGGCCAAGAGACCCAGTACTTC
TRBJ2-3 TRBV6-6 - - 14 CASRSGSDTDTQYF TGTGCCAGCAGGAGCGGTTCCGACACAGATACGCAGTATTTT
TRBJ2-1 TRBV6-5 - - 13 CASQLGQYNEQFF TGTGCCAGCCAACTGGGGCAATACAATGAGCAGTTCTTC